Detailed here is one T cell receptor beta chain. Other DNA variants within this sample encode the same CDR3. The data stem from a study of shared clonotypes between healthy human individuals. As originally analysed: As immunoSEQ supplied junction-only sequences (without quality scores), filtering differed. The repertoire was sequenced with immunoSEQ multiplex PCR; TCRdb's copy has only in-frame clones and lacks some. Clone size and V and J calls were adopted from that table, with D and trimming inferred from the DNA. The top ten clones hold approximately 0.13% of a sample with 2 million to 2.5 million clones, roughly 94% of them seen once. The clonotype was recovered from a man aged 18 to 29 in good health. The sequencing sample was made of naive CD4+ T cells sorted from blood. Subset denoted: CD45RA+ positively selected.

In DNA, the CDR3 is TGTGCCAGCAGGCCGACAGGTTCCTACGAGCAGTACTTC. It translates to CASRPTGSYEQYF. The chain employs TRBV28 and TRBJ2-7; maybe TRBD1 (6 bases). The V end lost 6 bases, the J end lost 1 base, and 10 bases lay between the germline ends. CDR1 MDHEN and CDR2 SYDVKM come from the germline V gene. The CDR3 has 13 residues.